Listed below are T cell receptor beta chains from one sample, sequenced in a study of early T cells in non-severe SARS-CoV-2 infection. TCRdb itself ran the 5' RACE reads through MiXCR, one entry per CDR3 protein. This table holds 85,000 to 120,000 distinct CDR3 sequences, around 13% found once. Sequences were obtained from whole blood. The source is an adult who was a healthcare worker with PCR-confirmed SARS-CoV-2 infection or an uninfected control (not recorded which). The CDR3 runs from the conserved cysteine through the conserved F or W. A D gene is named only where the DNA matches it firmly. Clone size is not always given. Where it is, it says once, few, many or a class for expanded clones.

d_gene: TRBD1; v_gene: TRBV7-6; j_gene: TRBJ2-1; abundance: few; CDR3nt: TGTGCCAGCAGCTTATACCCCCCGACCCCACCGGGACAGGGGAAGCCCAATGAGCAGTTCTTC; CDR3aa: CASSLYPPTPPGQGKPNEQFF
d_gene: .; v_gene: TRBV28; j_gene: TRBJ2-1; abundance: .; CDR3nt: TGTGCCAGCCGGAGCGGTTTCGCGTACAATGAGCAGTTCTTC; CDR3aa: CASRSGFAYNEQFF
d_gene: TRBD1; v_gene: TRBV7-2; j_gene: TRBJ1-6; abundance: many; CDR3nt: TGTGCCAGCAGCTTTCATTTCGGGACAGGGGTTAATTCACCCCTCCACTTT; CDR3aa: CASSFHFGTGVNSPLHF
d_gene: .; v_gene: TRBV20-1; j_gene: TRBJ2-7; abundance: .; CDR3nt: TGCAGTGCCCAGGGACTTGGAAGGTCCTACGAGCAGTACTTC; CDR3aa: CSAQGLGRSYEQYF
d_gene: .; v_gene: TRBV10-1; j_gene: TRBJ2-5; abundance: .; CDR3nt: TGCGCCAGCAGTGACCACCCCACAGGGTCCCAAGAGACCCAGTACTTC; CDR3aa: CASSDHPTGSQETQYF
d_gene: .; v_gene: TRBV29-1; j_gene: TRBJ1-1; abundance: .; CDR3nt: TGCAGCGTTAGTTCTGGGGGACGCACTGAAGCTTTCTTT; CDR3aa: CSVSSGGRTEAFF
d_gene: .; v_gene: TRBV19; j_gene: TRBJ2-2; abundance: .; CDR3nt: TGTGCCTCCGGGGTTGGTACCGGGGAGCTGTTTTTT; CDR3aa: CASGVGTGELFF
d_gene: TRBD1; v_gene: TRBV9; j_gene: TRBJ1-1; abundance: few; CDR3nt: TGTGCCAGCAGCGCGGACAGGGTCTCTCAAGCTTTCTTT; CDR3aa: CASSADRVSQAFF
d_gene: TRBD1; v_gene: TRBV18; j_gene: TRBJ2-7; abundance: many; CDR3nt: TGTGCCAGCTCACCACCCGGGACAGCCTACGAGCAGTACTTC; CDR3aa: CASSPPGTAYEQYF
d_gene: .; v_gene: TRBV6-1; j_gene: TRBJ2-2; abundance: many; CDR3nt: TGTGCCAGCAGTGGGTCAGTCGAAATTTTTACCGGGGAGCTGTTTTTT; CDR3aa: CASSGSVEIFTGELFF
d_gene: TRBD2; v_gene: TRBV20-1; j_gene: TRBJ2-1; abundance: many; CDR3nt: TGCAGTGCTAGAGCGGGAGGGAATGAGCAGTTCTTC; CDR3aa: CSARAGGNEQFF
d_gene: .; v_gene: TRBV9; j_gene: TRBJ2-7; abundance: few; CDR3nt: TGTGCCAGCAGCGTAGGGGCGAATCCCTACGAGCAGTACTTC; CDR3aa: CASSVGANPYEQYF
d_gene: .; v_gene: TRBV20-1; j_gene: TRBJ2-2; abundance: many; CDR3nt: TGCAGTGCTACCGGGACTTCGAACACCGGGGAGCTGTTTTTT; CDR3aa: CSATGTSNTGELFF
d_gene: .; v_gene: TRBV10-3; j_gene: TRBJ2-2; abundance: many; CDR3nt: TGTGCCATCACCGGGAACACCGGGGAGCTGTTTTTT; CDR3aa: CAITGNTGELFF
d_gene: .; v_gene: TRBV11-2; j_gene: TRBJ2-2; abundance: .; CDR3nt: TGTGCCAGCAGCTTAACTTTTACGACATCATGGAACACCGGGGAGCTGTTTTTT; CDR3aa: CASSLTFTTSWNTGELFF
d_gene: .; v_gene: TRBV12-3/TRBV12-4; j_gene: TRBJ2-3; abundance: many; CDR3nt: TGTGCCAGCAGTCCCGGCACAGCTCTTACAGATACGCAGTATTTT; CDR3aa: CASSPGTALTDTQYF
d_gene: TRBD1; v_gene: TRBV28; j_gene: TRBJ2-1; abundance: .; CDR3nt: TGTGCCAGCGGAAAAGGCGGGACAGGGTCCAATGAGCAGTTCTTC; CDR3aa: CASGKGGTGSNEQFF
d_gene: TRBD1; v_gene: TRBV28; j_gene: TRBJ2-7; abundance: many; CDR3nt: TGTGCCAGCAGTCGGGACAGTCCCTACGAGCAGTACTTC; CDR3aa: CASSRDSPYEQYF
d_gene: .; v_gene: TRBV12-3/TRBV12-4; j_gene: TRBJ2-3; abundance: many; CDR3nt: TGTGCCAGCAGTCCGTCTCCCGGGGGAAACACAGATACGCAGTATTTT; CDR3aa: CASSPSPGGNTDTQYF
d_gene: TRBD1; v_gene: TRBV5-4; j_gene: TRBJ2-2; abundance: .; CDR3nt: TGTGCCAGCAGCGAGGGACAGGGTGCCGGGGAGCTGTTTTTT; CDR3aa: CASSEGQGAGELFF
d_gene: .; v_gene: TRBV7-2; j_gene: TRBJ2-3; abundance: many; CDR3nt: TGTGCCAGCAGTATTGGGGTTACTAGCACAGATACGCAGTATTTT; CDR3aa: CASSIGVTSTDTQYF
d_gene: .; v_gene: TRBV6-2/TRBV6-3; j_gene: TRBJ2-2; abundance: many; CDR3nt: TGTGCCAGCAGTTCTTACGGGAAAGGGAACACCGGGGAGCTGTTTTTT; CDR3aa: CASSSYGKGNTGELFF
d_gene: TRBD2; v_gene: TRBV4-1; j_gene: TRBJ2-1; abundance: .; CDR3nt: TGCGCCAGCAGCCAAGATCAACTAGCGGGTAATGAGCAGTTCTTC; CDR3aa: CASSQDQLAGNEQFF
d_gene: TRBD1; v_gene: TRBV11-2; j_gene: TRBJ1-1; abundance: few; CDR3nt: TGTGCCAGCAGCTTAACTACAGGGGGATCCACTGAAGCTTTCTTT; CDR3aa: CASSLTTGGSTEAFF
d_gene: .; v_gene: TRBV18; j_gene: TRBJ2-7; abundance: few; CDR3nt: TGTGCCAGCTCACCCAATACTTTCTCCTACGAGCAGTACTTC; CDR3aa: CASSPNTFSYEQYF
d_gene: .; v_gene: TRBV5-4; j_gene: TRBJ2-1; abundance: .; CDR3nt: TGTGCCAGCAGCTCTGGTCTCGGTGAGCAGTTCTTC; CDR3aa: CASSSGLGEQFF
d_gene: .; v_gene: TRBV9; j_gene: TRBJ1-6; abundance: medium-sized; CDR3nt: TGTGCCAGCAGCCCCGGGACATGGTCCAATTCACCCCTCCACTTT; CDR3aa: CASSPGTWSNSPLHF
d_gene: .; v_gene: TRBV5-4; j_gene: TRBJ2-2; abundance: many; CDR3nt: TGTGCCAGCAGCTTACCTCGGCAGGGGAACACCGGGGAGCTGTTTTTT; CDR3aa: CASSLPRQGNTGELFF
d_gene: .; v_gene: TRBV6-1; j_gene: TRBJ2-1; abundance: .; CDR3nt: TGTGCCAGCCTACGGGACTCCTTTTACAATGAGCAGTTCTTC; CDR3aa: CASLRDSFYNEQFF
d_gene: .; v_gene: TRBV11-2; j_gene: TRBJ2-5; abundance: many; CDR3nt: TGTGCCAGCAGCTTAGGTATGGAGGAGACCCAGTACTTC; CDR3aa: CASSLGMEETQYF
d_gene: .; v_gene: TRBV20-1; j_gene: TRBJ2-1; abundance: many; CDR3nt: TGCAGTGCTAGACTCGGCAATGAGCAGTTCTTC; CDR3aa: CSARLGNEQFF
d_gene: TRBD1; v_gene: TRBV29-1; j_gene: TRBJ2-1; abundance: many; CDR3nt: TGCAGCGTCGAGGGACAGGGAGAAACCTATGAGCAGTTCTTC; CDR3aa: CSVEGQGETYEQFF
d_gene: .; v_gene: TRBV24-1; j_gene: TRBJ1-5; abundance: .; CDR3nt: TGTGCCACCAGTGACAATAGAGGGGAACAGCCCCAGCATTTT; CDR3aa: CATSDNRGEQPQHF
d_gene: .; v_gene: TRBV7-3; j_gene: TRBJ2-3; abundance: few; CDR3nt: TGTGCCAGCAGCTCAGACTTAAAGGGGGCAGATACGCAGTATTTT; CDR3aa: CASSSDLKGADTQYF
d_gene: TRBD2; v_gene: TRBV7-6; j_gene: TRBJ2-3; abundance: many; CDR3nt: TGTGCCAGCAGCTTAGTCCCGACTAGCGGGAGGGCCCTAGGCACAGATACGCAGTATTTT; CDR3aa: CASSLVPTSGRALGTDTQYF
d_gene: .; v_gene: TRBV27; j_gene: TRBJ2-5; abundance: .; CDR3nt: TGTGCCAGCAGTTTACTCCGGGGGAGGACGGAGACCCAGTACTTC; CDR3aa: CASSLLRGRTETQYF
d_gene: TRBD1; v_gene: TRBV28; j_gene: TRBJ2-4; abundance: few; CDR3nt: TGTGCCAGCAGGGGGACAGGGATGAACATTCAGTACTTC; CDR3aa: CASRGTGMNIQYF
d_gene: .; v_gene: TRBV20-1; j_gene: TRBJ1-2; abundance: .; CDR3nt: TGCAGTGCTTTTAACAGCGCTAACTATGGCTACACCTTC; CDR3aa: CSAFNSANYGYTF
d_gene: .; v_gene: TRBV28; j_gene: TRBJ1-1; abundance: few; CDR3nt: TGTGCCAGCCGGAAACAGACTGAAGCTTTCTTT; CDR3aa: CASRKQTEAFF
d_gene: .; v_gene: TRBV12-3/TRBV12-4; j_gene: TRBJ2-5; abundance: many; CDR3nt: TGTGCCAGCAGGTGGGGGACGGGGACCCAGTACTTC; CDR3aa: CASRWGTGTQYF
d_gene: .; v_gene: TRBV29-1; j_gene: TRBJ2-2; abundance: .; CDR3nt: TGCAGCGTTGAGTTGGCTGCAACCGGGGAGCTGTTTTTT; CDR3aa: CSVELAATGELFF
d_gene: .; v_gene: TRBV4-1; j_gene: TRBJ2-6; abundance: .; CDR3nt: TGCGCCAGCAGTCAACGGGTCGGAAACTCTGGGGCCAACGTCCTGACTTTC; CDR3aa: CASSQRVGNSGANVLTF
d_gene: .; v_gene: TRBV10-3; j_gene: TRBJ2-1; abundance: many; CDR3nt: TGTGCCATCAGTGAAGAGGGAGATGAGCAGTTCTTC; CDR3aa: CAISEEGDEQFF
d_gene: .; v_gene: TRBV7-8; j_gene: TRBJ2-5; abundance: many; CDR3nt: TGTGCCAGCAGCTCCCAATCCAAAGAGACCCAGTACTTC; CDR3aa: CASSSQSKETQYF
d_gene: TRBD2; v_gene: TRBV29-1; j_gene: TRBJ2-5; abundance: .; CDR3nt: TGCAGCGTCGTTAATGCCGGGGGGGCCCAAGAGACCCAGTACTTC; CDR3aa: CSVVNAGGAQETQYF
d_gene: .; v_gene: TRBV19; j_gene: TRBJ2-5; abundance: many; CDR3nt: TGTGCCAGTAGCGGACTGATCCAAGAGACCCAGTACTTC; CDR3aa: CASSGLIQETQYF